This is a list of T cell receptor beta chains from one sample in a study of blood T cell repertoires in COVID-19. The method was immunoSEQ multiplex PCR; TCRdb's version includes in-frame clones alone and lacks a portion of them. The sample shows 100,000 to 150,000 clones, around 81% of them seen only once. Sequenced input: peripheral blood. The receptors come from a woman aged 45-65 years with acute or convalescent COVID-19. The CDR3 runs from the conserved cysteine through the conserved F or W. The D gene is left open where the match is weak.

V	D	J	CDR3
TRBV6-2/TRBV6-3	TRBD2	TRBJ2-1	CASNPGLAAYNEQFF
TRBV7-9	-	TRBJ2-1	CASSPVGGGLWNEQFF
TRBV18	-	TRBJ2-4	CASSPLASLDIQYF
TRBV30	TRBD1	TRBJ1-1	CAWSVLPGQAYTEAFF
TRBV15	-	TRBJ1-2	CATSKDFLYGYTF
TRBV5-1	-	TRBJ2-2	CASSLDGSRTGELFF
TRBV18	TRBD1	TRBJ1-2	CASSSGTADYGYTF
TRBV4-2	-	TRBJ1-2	CASSPGTQVGSDYGYTF
TRBV13	TRBD1	TRBJ1-2	CASSLGTPGQGDYGYTF
TRBV18	-	TRBJ1-1	CASSPLSTTKGHTEAFF
TRBV12-3/TRBV12-4	-	TRBJ2-5	CASSLTSSETQYF
TRBV2	-	TRBJ2-2	CASSVIEAGAGELFF
TRBV10-2	-	TRBJ1-1	CASRDSSTEAFF
TRBV5-1	TRBD1	TRBJ1-2	CASSPNHGTDYGYTF
TRBV6-2/TRBV6-3	TRBD2	TRBJ2-3	CATSPGDGGTSTDTQYF
TRBV7-2	-	TRBJ2-3	CASSLPSRDTQYF
TRBV27	TRBD1	TRBJ1-5	CASKRLQGDQPQHF
TRBV30	-	TRBJ1-5	CAWSRDINQPQHF
TRBV29-1	TRBD1	TRBJ2-2	CSVEDPGQGADGELFF
TRBV25-1	-	TRBJ1-2	CASGLQGRGANYGYTF
TRBV7-8	TRBD2	TRBJ2-1	CASTRISGLTYNEQFF
TRBV7-3	-	TRBJ1-2	CASSLKTDYGYTF
TRBV13	TRBD1	TRBJ2-3	CASSPTPGQGIDTQYF
TRBV4-1	TRBD1	TRBJ1-1	CASSQVGGLNTEAFF
TRBV30	-	TRBJ1-3	CAWSVPAISGNTIYF
TRBV2	-	TRBJ2-7	CASSDGLLPKQYF
TRBV19	-	TRBJ1-5	CASSSGGSGRQPQHF
TRBV9	TRBD1	TRBJ1-2	CASSVGGQGAGGGYGYTF
TRBV5-1	-	TRBJ1-2	CASSLKGDYGYTF
TRBV19	TRBD1	TRBJ2-2	CASSMDRERTGELFF
TRBV19	-	TRBJ1-2	CASSIDTAYGYTF
TRBV28	-	TRBJ2-7	CASRKRTASSYEQYF
TRBV4-2	TRBD2	TRBJ2-5	CASSQAGGKETQYF
TRBV27	-	TRBJ2-3	CASSRILGISTDTQYF
TRBV5-1	-	TRBJ2-7	CASSLGGSGEQYF
TRBV7-5	-	TRBJ1-2	CARSLRQNYGYTF
TRBV28	TRBD1	TRBJ1-3	CASSLGQALRTIYF
TRBV20-1	-	TRBJ2-7	CSASSGGYTYEQYF
TRBV7-8	-	TRBJ1-5	CASSPVRVNQPQHF
TRBV4-1	TRBD2	TRBJ2-3	CASSQAALAGDSTDTQYF
TRBV6-5	TRBD1	TRBJ2-7	CASSSPGQTQYEQYF
TRBV7-2	-	TRBJ2-7	CASSYRQTAGQYF
TRBV9	TRBD2	TRBJ2-1	CASSAHTSDNEQFF
TRBV12-3/TRBV12-4	-	TRBJ1-1	CASSLSTEAFF
TRBV7-9	TRBD1	TRBJ1-3	CASSFDRVPGNTIYF
TRBV7-3	TRBD1	TRBJ2-3	CASSRQGDRVTDTQYF
TRBV28	TRBD2	TRBJ2-2	CASSGGTSGKPGELFF
TRBV15	TRBD1	TRBJ1-5	CATSFTGVLDQPQHF
TRBV20-1	TRBD2	TRBJ2-3	CSASRASGKTDTQYF
TRBV28	TRBD1	TRBJ2-7	CASSLVPGQGLFEQYF
TRBV6-5	TRBD2	TRBJ2-1	CASSAGVHEQFF
TRBV5-1	-	TRBJ1-1	CASSPRQGNTEAFF
TRBV28	-	TRBJ2-3	CASKGLGAVSRDTQYF